This T cell receptor beta chain originates from a study of Graves' ophthalmopathy and Graves' hyperthyroidism. From RNA, the CDR3 regions of TCR beta chains were amplified and sequenced. First-round RT-PCR employed HTBI primers, with a second-round multiplex PCR after it. TCRdb re-called the multiplex PCR reads with MiXCR, one entry per CDR3 protein. The data contain just over 600,000 distinct CDR3 sequences, roughly 20% of them singletons. Broader study findings: In blood appeared most of the expanded thyroid clonotypes whose frequency exceeded 0.001.

The stable label applied to hyperthyroidism with no ophthalmopathy within 18 months of follow-up. Newly diagnosed hyperthyroidism donors, aged 18 to 65, duration under 2 months. This clonotype occurred many times. Its antigen remains unknown. Germline lookup yields CDR1 MNHEY and CDR2 SVGAGI. Trimming removed 0 bases at V and 1 base at J, with 9 bases between. The CDR3 length is 15 residues. The chain links TRBV6-5 to TRBJ1-2; D gene unclear. The sequenced sample consisted of peripheral blood. The source is a woman aged 18-35 years with stable Graves' hyperthyroidism. Some clones in this sample may be carry-over from other donors' samples. As DNA, the CDR3 is TGTGCCAGCAGTTACTCCCCAGAAGATAACTATGGCTACACCTTC. Translation: CASSYSPEDNYGYTF.